This T cell receptor beta chain was found in a study of T cells in Graves' hyperthyroidism and ophthalmopathy. Points from the study as a whole: Most thyroid clonotypes expanded above 0.001 appeared in blood too. Ophthalmopathy was predicted by the model a median of roughly 6.6 months ahead of onset.

The V end lost 5 bases, the J end lost 8 bases, and 18 bases lay between the germline ends. Germline lookup yields CDR1 DFQATT and CDR2 SNEGSKA (reference sequence). The CDR3 covers 13 residues. This clonotype was counted ten times or more. Its specificity is not known. Every diagnosis used clinical symptoms, serum thyroxine and TRAb, thyroid ultrasound and orbital computed tomography. Amplification of TCR beta CDR3 regions used RNA as the template. TCR CDR3 regions were first amplified by RT-PCR with HTBI primers. MiXCR, run by TCRdb on the multiplex PCR reads, gives a single entry per CDR3 protein. Here the sample spans 550,000 to 650,000 distinct CDR3 sequences, more than 11% being singletons.

This chain uses TRBV20-1 with TRBJ1-1; D remains unclear. The receptor comes from a woman aged 25 to 45 with Graves' hyperthyroidism that later progressed to Graves' ophthalmopathy. Material for sequencing was blood. As DNA, the CDR3 is TGCAGTGCTCCGAGAAGACTGGCCGAGGAAGCTTTCTTT. It specifies CSAPRRLAEEAFF.